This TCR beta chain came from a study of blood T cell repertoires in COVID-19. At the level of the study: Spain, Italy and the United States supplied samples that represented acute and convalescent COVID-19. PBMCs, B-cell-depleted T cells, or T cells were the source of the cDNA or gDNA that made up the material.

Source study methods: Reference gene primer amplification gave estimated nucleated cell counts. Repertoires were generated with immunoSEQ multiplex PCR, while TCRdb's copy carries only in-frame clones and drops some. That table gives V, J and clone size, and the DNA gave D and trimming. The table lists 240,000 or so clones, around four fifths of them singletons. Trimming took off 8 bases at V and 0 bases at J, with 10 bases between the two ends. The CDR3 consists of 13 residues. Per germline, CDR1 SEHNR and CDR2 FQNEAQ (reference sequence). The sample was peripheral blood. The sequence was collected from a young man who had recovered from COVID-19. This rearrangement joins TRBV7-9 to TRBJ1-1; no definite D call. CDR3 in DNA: TGTGCCAGCTTAATGAGCATGAACACTGAAGCTTTCTTT. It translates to CASLMSMNTEAFF.